A selection of T cell receptor beta chains follows, all from one sample in a study of blood T cell repertoires in COVID-19. Clones were read by immunoSEQ multiplex PCR, and TCRdb kept only the in-frame ones, dropping some. Of about 280,000 clones in the sample, approximately 85% were seen once. Specimen: peripheral blood. The source is a human donor in a cohort sampled during active COVID-19. Each CDR3 is given with its conserved first and last residue. A D gene is named only where the DNA matches it firmly.

CDR3: CASSLALGLARETQYF; J: TRBJ2-5; D: TRBD2; V: TRBV5-1
CDR3: CASSPPGRAYNEQFF; J: TRBJ2-1; D: -; V: TRBV18
CDR3: CASTGTTLGKLFF; J: TRBJ1-4; D: -; V: TRBV11-1
CDR3: CASSHGTSSYEQYF; J: TRBJ2-7; D: -; V: TRBV3-1/TRBV3-2
CDR3: CASCSRGSYEQYF; J: TRBJ2-7; D: -; V: TRBV21-1
CDR3: CASSVGQGKTEAFF; J: TRBJ1-1; D: TRBD1; V: TRBV2
CDR3: CASSTGTSGSRGFF; J: TRBJ2-1; D: TRBD2; V: TRBV27
CDR3: CASRIQGRISGELFF; J: TRBJ2-2; D: -; V: TRBV6-5
CDR3: CASSPRAGGAYNEQFF; J: TRBJ2-1; D: TRBD2; V: TRBV5-4
CDR3: CATSDPTGGGTDTQYF; J: TRBJ2-3; D: TRBD1; V: TRBV24-1
CDR3: CASSLATGSSYNEQFF; J: TRBJ2-1; D: TRBD1; V: TRBV28